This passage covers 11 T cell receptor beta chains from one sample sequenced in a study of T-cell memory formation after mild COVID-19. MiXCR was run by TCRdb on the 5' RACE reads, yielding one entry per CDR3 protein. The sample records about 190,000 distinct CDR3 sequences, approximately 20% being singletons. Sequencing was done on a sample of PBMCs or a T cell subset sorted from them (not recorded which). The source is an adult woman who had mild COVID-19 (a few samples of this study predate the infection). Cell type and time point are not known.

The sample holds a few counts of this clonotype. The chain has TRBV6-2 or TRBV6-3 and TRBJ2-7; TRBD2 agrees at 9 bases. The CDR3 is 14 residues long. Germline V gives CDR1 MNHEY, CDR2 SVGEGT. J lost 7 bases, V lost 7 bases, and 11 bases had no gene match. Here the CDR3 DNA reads TGTGCCAGCACCAAACCGGGACTAGCTTGGGAGCAGTACTTC. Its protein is CASTKPGLAWEQYF.

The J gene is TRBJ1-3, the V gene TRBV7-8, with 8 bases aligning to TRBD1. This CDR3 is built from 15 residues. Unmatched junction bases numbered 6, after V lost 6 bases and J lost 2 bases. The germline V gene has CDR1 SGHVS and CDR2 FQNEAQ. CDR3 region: CASSPRGLAGNTIYF. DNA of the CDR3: TGTGCCAGCAGTCCCAGGGGGCTGGCTGGAAACACCATATATTTT. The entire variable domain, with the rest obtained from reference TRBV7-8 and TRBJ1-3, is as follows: GAGVSQSPRYKVAKRGQDVALRCDPISGHVSLFWYQQALGQGPEFLTYFQNEAQLDKSGLPSDRFFAERPEGSVSTLKIQRTQQEDSAVYLCASSPRGLAGNTIYFGEGSWLTVV.

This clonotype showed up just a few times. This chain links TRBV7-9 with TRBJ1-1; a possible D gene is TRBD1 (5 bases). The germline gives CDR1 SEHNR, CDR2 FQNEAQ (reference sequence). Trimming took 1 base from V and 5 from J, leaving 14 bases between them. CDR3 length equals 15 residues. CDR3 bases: TGTGCCAGCAGCTTAGGTCAGCGGGGCGGGACTGAAGCTTTCTTT. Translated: CASSLGQRGGTEAFF.

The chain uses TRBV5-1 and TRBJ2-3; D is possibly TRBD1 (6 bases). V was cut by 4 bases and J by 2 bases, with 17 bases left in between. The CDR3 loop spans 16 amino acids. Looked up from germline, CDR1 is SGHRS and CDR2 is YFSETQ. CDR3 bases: TGCGCCAGCAGCGGCGGACAGTACCGGGACACAGATACGCAGTATTTT. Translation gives CASSGGQYRDTDTQYF.

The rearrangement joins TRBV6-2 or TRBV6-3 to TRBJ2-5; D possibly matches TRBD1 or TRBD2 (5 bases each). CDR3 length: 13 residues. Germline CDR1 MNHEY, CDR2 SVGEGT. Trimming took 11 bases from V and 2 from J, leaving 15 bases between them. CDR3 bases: TGTGCCGTCAGAGGGGCTGCACAAGAGACCCAGTACTTC. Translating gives CAVRGAAQETQYF.

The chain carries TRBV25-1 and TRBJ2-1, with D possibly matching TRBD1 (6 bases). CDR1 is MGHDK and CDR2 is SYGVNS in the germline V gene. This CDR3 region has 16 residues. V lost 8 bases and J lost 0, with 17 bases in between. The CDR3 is CASGPTGLSSYNEQFF. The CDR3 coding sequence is TGTGCCAGCGGCCCTACAGGGTTAAGCTCCTACAATGAGCAGTTCTTC.

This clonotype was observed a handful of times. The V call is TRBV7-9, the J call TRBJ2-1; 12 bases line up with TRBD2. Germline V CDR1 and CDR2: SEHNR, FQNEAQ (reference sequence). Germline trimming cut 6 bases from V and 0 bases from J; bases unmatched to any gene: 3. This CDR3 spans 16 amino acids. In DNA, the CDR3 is TGTGCCAGCAGATTGACTAGCGGGAGCTCCTACAATGAGCAGTTCTTC. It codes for CASRLTSGSSYNEQFF.

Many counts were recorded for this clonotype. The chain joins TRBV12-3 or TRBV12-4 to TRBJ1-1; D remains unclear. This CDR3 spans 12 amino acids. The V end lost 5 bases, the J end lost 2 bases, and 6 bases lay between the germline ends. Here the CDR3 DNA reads TGTGCCAGCAGTCCTCTCAACACTGAAGCTTTCTTT. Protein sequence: CASSPLNTEAFF.

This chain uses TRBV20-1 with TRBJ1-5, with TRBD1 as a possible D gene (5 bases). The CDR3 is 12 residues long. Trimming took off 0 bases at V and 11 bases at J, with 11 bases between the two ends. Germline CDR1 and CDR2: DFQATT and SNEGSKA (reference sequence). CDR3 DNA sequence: TGCAGTGCTAGAGATGGGCCGGGGGCCCAGCATTTT. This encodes CSARDGPGAQHF.

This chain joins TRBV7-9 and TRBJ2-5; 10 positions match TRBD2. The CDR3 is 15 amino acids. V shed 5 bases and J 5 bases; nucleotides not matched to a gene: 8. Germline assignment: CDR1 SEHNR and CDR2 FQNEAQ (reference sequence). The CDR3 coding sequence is TGTGCCAGCAGCCGCCTAGCGGGAGTTGCGGAGACCCAGTACTTC. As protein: CASSRLAGVAETQYF.

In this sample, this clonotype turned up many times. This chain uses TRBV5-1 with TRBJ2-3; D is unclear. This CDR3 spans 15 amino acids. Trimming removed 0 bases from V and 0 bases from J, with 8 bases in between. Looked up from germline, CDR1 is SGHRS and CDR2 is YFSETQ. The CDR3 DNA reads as TGCGCCAGCAGCTTGGCCGGCCGAAGCACAGATACGCAGTATTTT. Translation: CASSLAGRSTDTQYF.